The clone carrying this T cell receptor beta chain was picked up a small number of times. The method was immunoSEQ multiplex PCR; TCRdb's version includes in-frame clones alone and lacks a portion of them. The data contain about 110,000 clones, about 92% of them seen just once; the ten biggest clones take up roughly 3%. The sample comes from a study of T cell responses to AZD1222 COVID-19 vaccine. The length of the CDR3 is 16 residues. Germline V CDR1 and CDR2: LGHNT, FRNRAP. The V end lost 0 bases, the J end lost 8 bases, and 17 bases lay between the germline ends. Sequences were derived from peripheral blood, sampled on day 0 of MenACWY control vaccination. This chain links TRBV12-5 with TRBJ1-5, with D possibly matching TRBD1 (5 bases). The TCR sequence derives from an adult in good health. CDR3 amino acids: CASGLVSAGPLKPQHF. The CDR3 DNA follows: TGTGCTAGTGGTTTGGTTTCCGCAGGGCCCCTTAAGCCCCAGCATTTT. The full variable domain, with the rest looked up from reference TRBV12-5 and TRBJ1-5, is DARVTQTPRHKVTEMGQEVTMRCQPILGHNTVFWYRQTMMQGLELLAYFRNRAPLDDSGMPKDRFSAEMPDATLATLKIQPSEPRDSAVYFCASGLVSAGPLKPQHFGDGTRLSIL.